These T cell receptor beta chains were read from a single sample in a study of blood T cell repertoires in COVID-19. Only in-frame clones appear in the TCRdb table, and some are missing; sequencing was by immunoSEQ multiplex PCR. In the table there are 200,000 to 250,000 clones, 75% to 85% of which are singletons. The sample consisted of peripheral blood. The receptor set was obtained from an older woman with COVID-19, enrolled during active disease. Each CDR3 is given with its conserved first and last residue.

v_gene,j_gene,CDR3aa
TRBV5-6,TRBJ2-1,CASSLKQFGNEQFF
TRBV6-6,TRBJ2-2,CASSENGGTGELFF
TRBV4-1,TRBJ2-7,CASSQGGENQYF
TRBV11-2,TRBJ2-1,CASSLKPTVSSYNEQFF
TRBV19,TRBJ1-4,CASSLGSGTGHEKLFF
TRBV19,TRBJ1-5,CASKLIGTGMGQPQHF
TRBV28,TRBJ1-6,CASSLNSPISPLHF
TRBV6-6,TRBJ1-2,CASSSSDGYGYTF
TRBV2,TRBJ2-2,CASSFSPRDTGELFF
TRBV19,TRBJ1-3,CASRYGNTIYF
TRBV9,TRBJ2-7,CASSVGDRVYEQYF
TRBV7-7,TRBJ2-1,CASSPLEGDNEQFF
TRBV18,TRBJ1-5,CASSPVIGQELNQPQHF
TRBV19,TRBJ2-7,CASGRGTTYEQYF
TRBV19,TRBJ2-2,CASSIPGGVPGELFF
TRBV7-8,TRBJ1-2,CASSLLLNTAGALDPYGYTF
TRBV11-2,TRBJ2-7,CASSSWAGLDSYEQYF
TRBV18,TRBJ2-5,CASSPPTDRGEETQYF
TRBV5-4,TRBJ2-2,CASSLGGGGTGELFF
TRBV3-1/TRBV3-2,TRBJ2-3,CASTRQDLTDTQYF
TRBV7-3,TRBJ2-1,CASSFWTSGADNEQFF
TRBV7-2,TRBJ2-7,CASSSAGGSAEQYF
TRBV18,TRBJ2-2,CASSPRDRDFTGELFF
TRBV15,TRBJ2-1,CATSTRTSDRNEQFF
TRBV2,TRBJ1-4,CASSVWTGYEKLFF
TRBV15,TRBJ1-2,CATSRDRQGLGYTF
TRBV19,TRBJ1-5,CASSYETGGAKPQHF
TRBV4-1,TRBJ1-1,CASSQDQQGRGAEAFF
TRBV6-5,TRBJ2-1,CASSTGTTNNEQFF
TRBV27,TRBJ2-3,CASSLSLASDTQYF
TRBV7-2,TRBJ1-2,CASSLGTGLRGGYTF
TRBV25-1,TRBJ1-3,CATVSSGNTIYF
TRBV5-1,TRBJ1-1,CASSLGGGTNTEAFF
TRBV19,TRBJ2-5,CASSTRQVQETQYF
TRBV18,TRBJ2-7,CASSPTSSTRPGEQYF
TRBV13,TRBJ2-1,CASSSGLASEQFF
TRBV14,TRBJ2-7,CASSQAGTGAYEQYF
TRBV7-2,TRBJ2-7,CASSLGRGSYEQYF
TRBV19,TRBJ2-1,CASSTGLAPRGGEEQFF
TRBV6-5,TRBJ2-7,CASIPGLMGSYEQYF
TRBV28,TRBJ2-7,CASSSPGQGDEQYF
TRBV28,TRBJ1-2,CASSLVQPNYGYTF
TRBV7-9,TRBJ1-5,CASSLDDRSNQPQHF